The 21 T cell receptor beta chains given below trace back to one sample, sequenced in a study of cytomegalovirus exposure and HLA in healthy donors. In the PCR, 60 Vbeta and 13 Jbeta primers were used. Assay: immunoSEQ multiplex PCR; the TCRdb copy retains only in-frame clones and omits some. The clone table shows about 130,000 clones, with the ten largest holding just under 2%. The sequencing sample was made of PBMCs. All receptors come from a woman aged 55-75 years in good health and CMV-seronegative.

This chain's CDR3 is CARPAGRDEKLFF. Written as DNA, the CDR3 is TGCGCCAGGCCGGCGGGGAGAGATGAAAAACTGTTTTTT. V gene TRBV10-1 combines with J gene TRBJ1-4; D not resolved. The CDR3 is 13 residues long. V lost 9 bases to trimming and J lost 6 bases, with 14 bases between them. Per germline, CDR1 WNHNN and CDR2 SYGVQD (reference sequence).

The gene calls are TRBV10-2 and TRBJ1-2; perhaps TRBD1 as D (5 bases). The germline gives CDR1 WSHSY, CDR2 SAAADI. Between the trimmed V and J ends, which lost 1 base and 2 bases, there was a span of 14 bases. The CDR3 has 16 amino acids. CDR3 bases: TGCGCCAGCAGTGAGTGGGCCGGAACAGGCAACTATGGCTACACCTTC. Translating it yields CASSEWAGTGNYGYTF.

The chain combines TRBV11-2 with TRBJ1-6, with TRBD1 matching over 10 bases. V was clipped by 5 bases and J by 7 bases; unmatched bases: 8. Germline V gene sequence: CDR1 SGHAT, CDR2 FQNNGV. The CDR3 contains 16 residues. The CDR3 sequence: CASSPRTDRGNSPLHF. CDR3 bases: TGTGCCAGCAGCCCACGTACGGACAGGGGGAATTCACCCCTCCACTTT.

The rearrangement links TRBV27 to TRBJ1-1, with a tentative D call TRBD1 (6 bases). Trimming left V 2 bases short and J 4 bases short, with 14 bases between. CDR3 size: 15 residues. Germline values: CDR1 MNHEY, CDR2 SMNVEV (reference sequence). The CDR3 coding sequence is TGTGCCAGCAGTTTACTGGGGGCCCTTGGCACTGAAGCTTTCTTT. It is translated as CASSLLGALGTEAFF.

The CDR3 DNA sequence: TGTGCCAGCAGGCGACAGGGCAGCTCCTACGAGCAGTACTTC. Protein product: CASRRQGSSYEQYF. The V call is TRBV2, the J call TRBJ2-7, with 7 bases lining up with TRBD1. The CDR3 covers 14 residues. The germline gives CDR1 SNHLY, CDR2 FYNNEI. The V and J ends lost 6 bases and 0 bases, in that order; junction bases with no gene match: 5. The variable domain in full, with the rest retrieved from reference TRBV2 and TRBJ2-7, is EPEVTQTPSHQVTQMGQEVILRCVPISNHLYFYWYRQILGQKVEFLVSFYNNEISEKSEIFDDQFSVERPDGSNFTLKIRSTKLEDSAMYFCASRRQGSSYEQYFGPGTRLTVT.

V usage is TRBV20-1 and J usage is TRBJ1-2; D unresolved. In germline, CDR1 is DFQATT, CDR2 SNEGSKA (reference sequence). This CDR3 is 11 amino acids long. Trimming pared 2 bases from V and 8 bases from J, leaving 9 bases between. DNA of the CDR3: TGCAGTGCTAGACCGTCACAGGGCTACACCTTC. Encoded protein: CSARPSQGYTF.

The chain couples TRBV16 to TRBJ1-4, with TRBD1 identical over 9 bases. The CDR3 length is 16 residues. V was pared by 4 bases and J by 8 bases, with 11 bases of the junction left unmatched. CDR1 is KGHSY and CDR2 is FQNENV in the germline V gene. The CDR3 is CASSRLPSGTGEKLFF. The CDR3 coding sequence is TGTGCCAGCAGCCGCCTACCTTCCGGGACAGGGGAAAAACTGTTTTTT.

The chain couples TRBV25-1 to TRBJ2-3, with D perhaps matching TRBD1 (5 bases). V lost 2 bases and J 3 bases, leaving 9 bases between the germline ends. The CDR3 length is 14 residues. Per the germline V gene, CDR1 is MGHDK and CDR2 is SYGVNS. The CDR3 is CASSEPTVTDTQYF. CDR3 nucleotide sequence: TGTGCCAGCAGTGAACCGACAGTTACAGATACGCAGTATTTT.

The V gene is TRBV5-8, the J gene TRBJ1-1; the match to TRBD1 covers 11 bases. In germline, CDR1 is SGHTS, CDR2 YDEGEE. The CDR3 has 18 amino acids. The V gene end was trimmed by 4 bases and the J gene end by 3 bases; junction bases not matched to a gene: 14. The CDR3: CASSPGTGTGGIYTEAFF. Written as DNA, the CDR3 is TGTGCCAGCAGCCCCGGGACCGGGACAGGGGGTATCTACACTGAAGCTTTCTTT. The variable domain in full, completed from reference TRBV5-8 and TRBJ1-1, reads EAGVTQSPTHLIKTRGQQATLRCSPISGHTSVYWYQQALGLGLQFLLWYDEGEERNRGNFPPRFSGRQFPNYSSELNVNALELEDSALYLCASSPGTGTGGIYTEAFFGQGTRLTVV.

To note about this clone: Within the sample, other DNA sequences also encode this same CDR3. The V and J genes are TRBV5-1 and TRBJ2-7, with 8 bases aligning to TRBD2. The CDR3 loop spans 16 amino acids. The junction had 10 bases not matched to a gene; V was cut back by 4 bases and J by 1 base. The V gene's germline CDR1 is SGHRS and CDR2 YFSETQ. The CDR3, as DNA: TGCGCCAGCAGCCACCCAGGACTAGCAGGGTCCTACGAGCAGTACTTC. This translates into CASSHPGLAGSYEQYF.

The V and J genes are TRBV7-9 and TRBJ1-1, with a weak D call TRBD1 (5 bases). The germline V gene has CDR1 SEHNR and CDR2 FQNEAQ (reference sequence). The CDR3 has 15 residues. Trimming left V 3 bases short and J 1 base short, with 12 bases between. The CDR3 spells CASSLFGGANTEAFF. CDR3 nucleotide sequence: TGTGCCAGCAGCTTGTTCGGAGGGGCGAACACTGAAGCTTTCTTT.

The genes are TRBV6-5 and TRBJ2-1, with a possible D match to TRBD2 (5 bases). The germline V gene encodes CDR1 MNHEY and CDR2 SVGAGI. V lost 6 bases to trimming and J lost 5 bases, with 14 bases between them. The length of the CDR3 is 14 residues. The CDR3 region is CASSPGLADNEQFF. The CDR3, as DNA: TGTGCCAGCAGCCCCGGTCTAGCCGACAATGAGCAGTTCTTC.

The chain joins TRBV7-9 to TRBJ2-5; TRBD2 matches at 7 bases. The last part of the DNA fits TRBJ2-7 better; the J call may be wrong. Germline V gives CDR1 SEHNR, CDR2 FQNEAQ (reference sequence). This CDR3 is 15 amino acids long. The CDR3: CASSLGWEGLYEQYF. CDR3 coding DNA: TGTGCCAGCAGCTTAGGGTGGGAGGGCCTTTACGAGCAGTACTTC.

The CDR3 is CASRPRVAGGSTDTQYF. DNA of the CDR3: TGTGCCAGCAGGCCCCGAGTAGCGGGAGGCAGCACAGATACGCAGTATTTT. The chain joins TRBV5-6 to TRBJ2-3; 10 nucleotides match TRBD2. The CDR3 spans 17 residues. CDR1 and CDR2 (germline): SGHDT, YYEEEE. V gave up 5 bases and J gave up 0 bases; unmatched junction bases: 9. Full variable domain (missing parts from reference TRBV5-6 and TRBJ2-3): DAGVTQSPTHLIKTRGQQVTLRCSPKSGHDTVSWYQQALGQGPQFIFQYYEEEERQRGNFPDRFSGHQFPNYSSELNVNALLLGDSALYLCASRPRVAGGSTDTQYFGPGTRLTVL.

The genes are TRBV10-3 and TRBJ1-5; D is unresolved. CDR3 size: 13 residues. Between the trimmed V and J ends, which lost 7 bases and 3 bases, there was a span of 10 bases. CDR1 ENHRY and CDR2 SYGVKD come from the germline V gene. CDR3 DNA sequence: TGTGCCATCACCCCGGGAACCAATCAGCCCCAGCATTTT. As protein: CAITPGTNQPQHF.

The chain joins TRBV7-3 to TRBJ2-2; 8 nucleotides align to TRBD2. V trimming: 5 bases; J trimming: 2 bases; junction bases outside the gene matches: 7. Germline values: CDR1 SGHTA, CDR2 FQGTGA. CDR3 length equals 16 residues. The CDR3 nucleotides are TGTGCCAGCAGCAGTCTCGGGGGGGCTAACACCGGGGAGCTGTTTTTT. It yields the protein CASSSLGGANTGELFF.

The CDR3 bases are TGTGCCAGTAGTAAGGTAGGACTGGGCCCCTACAATGAGCAGTTCTTC. Its translation: CASSKVGLGPYNEQFF. This chain connects TRBV19 to TRBJ2-1; TRBD2 might be the D (5 bases). Trimming removed 4 bases at V and 2 bases at J, with 15 bases between. CDR3 size: 16 residues. Germline CDR1 LNHDA, CDR2 SQIVND (reference sequence).

The chain links TRBV27 to TRBJ1-5; 9 bases align to TRBD1. CDR3 length: 14 residues. V was clipped by 2 bases and J by 7 bases; unmatched bases: 3. Germline lookup yields CDR1 MNHEY and CDR2 SMNVEV (reference sequence). The CDR3 DNA is TGTGCCAGCAGTTTAACAGACAGGGGGCAGCCCCAGCATTTT. Amino acid sequence: CASSLTDRGQPQHF.

The chain employs TRBV2 and TRBJ1-2; D not certain. Trimming cost V 7 bases and J 5 bases, with 14 bases left between them. Germline assignment: CDR1 SNHLY and CDR2 FYNNEI. The CDR3 consists of 13 residues. Here the CDR3 reads CASIEAAEYGYTF. CDR3 in DNA: TGTGCCAGCATAGAGGCAGCTGAGTATGGCTACACCTTC.

The genes are TRBV7-6 and TRBJ2-5, with TRBD1 matching 9 bases. The V gene end was trimmed by 1 base and the J gene end by 11 bases; junction bases not matched to a gene: 5. The CDR3 consists of 13 residues. Germline lookup yields CDR1 SGHVS and CDR2 FNYEAQ. CDR3: CASSLGQGGEQYF. The CDR3 nucleotides are TGTGCCAGCAGCTTAGGACAGGGGGGAGAGCAGTACTTC.

The chain has TRBV11-2 and TRBJ2-7; weak D call: TRBD1 (5 bases). The CDR3 runs 12 residues. Germline V gene data show CDR1 as SGHAT and CDR2 as FQNNGV. The V gene lost 5 bases and the J gene lost 5 bases, with 10 bases spanning the gap. The CDR3 region is CASSPPTDEQYF. In DNA form, the CDR3 reads TGTGCCAGCAGCCCTCCGACAGACGAGCAGTACTTC.